This entry describes one TCR beta chain. The data were produced by immunoSEQ multiplex PCR, yet TCRdb's version contains in-frame clones alone and is incomplete. Of hundreds of thousands of clones listed, around 90% are singletons. The CDR3 loop spans 17 amino acids. Germline lookup yields CDR1 KGHDR and CDR2 SFDVKD. Trimming took off 3 bases at V and 10 bases at J, with 24 bases between the two ends. This sample stems from a study of Ad26.COV2.S vaccination and SARS-CoV-2 variants. Study context: The COV1001 Ad26.COV2.S trial arm included the donor.

Treatment described: 19 received Ad26.COV2.S at low or high dose, single or two shots; about 5 received placebo; per-sample allocation not given. Repertoires come from day 63 after the first vaccine or placebo injection. Donation came from an adult in Boston who was aged 18-55 years. An Ad26 vector that expressed Wuhan-strain SARS-CoV-2 spike constituted the vaccine. The chain carries TRBV24-1 and TRBJ2-1; possibly TRBD2 for D (6 bases). Material: peripheral blood, obtained in a trial of Ad26.COV2.S vaccine versus placebo. This TCR was recovered from a person aged 18 to 59 who received the Ad26.COV2.S COVID-19 vaccine or a placebo. The CDR3, as DNA: TGTGCCACCAGTGATCTCCCTCAGGAGGGTAAAGCCTTCGAGCAGTTCTTC. This codes for CATSDLPQEGKAFEQFF.